The clone carrying this T cell receptor beta chain occurred a few times. Its specificity is not known. Ophthalmopathy cases scored 3 or more on the Clinical Activity Score and 4 or more on NOSPECS grade, with duration below 3 months. The sample belongs to a study of T cells in Graves' hyperthyroidism and ophthalmopathy. Study in general: Prior to any treatment, at the point of initial diagnosis, peripheral blood was collected.

TCR beta CDR3 regions were amplified from RNA. TCR CDR3 regions were first amplified by RT-PCR with HTBI primers. TCRdb re-derived calls from the multiplex PCR reads in MiXCR, one entry per CDR3 protein. The sample lists 600,000 or so distinct CDR3 sequences; roughly 14% were seen once. Study findings and constraints: Most thyroid clonotypes expanded above 0.001 appeared in blood too.

Germline V CDR1 and CDR2: SGHKS, YYEKEE (reference sequence). V lost 0 bases, J lost 1 base, and 10 bases lay in between. The CDR3 contains 16 residues. The rearrangement uses TRBV5-5 and TRBJ2-2; D uncertain. Sequencing input: blood. This TCR came from a woman between 50 and 59 years old with Graves' ophthalmopathy. The CDR3 loop reads CASSLGPVLNTGELFF. In DNA, the CDR3 is TGTGCCAGCAGCTTGGGGCCGGTTCTGAACACCGGGGAGCTGTTTTTT.